The next 32 T cell receptor beta chains were all read from a single sample in a study of regulatory T cells in long-lasting Graves disease. Through Arm-PCR of CDR3 regions and iRepertoire HTBI primers, TCR beta libraries were built. One entry per CDR3 protein, called by TCRdb with MiXCR from the multiplex PCR reads. Of 240,000 or so distinct CDR3 sequences in the sample, 20% to 25% were seen once. Regarding time point: newly diagnosed GD, antithyroid drugs for less than 3 months. Extracted RNA from PBMCs served as the source of the TCR library. Sequencing was performed on peripheral blood mononuclear cells (PBMCs), taken at new diagnosis, from a patient treated with antithyroid drugs. Receptors originate from a female donor with Graves disease.

As regards this clonotype: This may arise from a read error, as a much more abundant clone is one base away. The chain links TRBV20-1 to TRBJ2-5; 9 bases line up with TRBD2. Germline CDR1 reads DFQATT; CDR2 reads SNEGSKA (reference sequence). The CDR3 is made up of 14 amino acids. DNA for the CDR3: TGCGGTGGGGTGCTAGCGGGACGGGGAGAGACCCAGTACTTC. It specifies CGGVLAGRGETQYF.

The CDR3: CASSMTSGGGEQFF. The CDR3 region has the DNA TGTGCCAGCAGCATGACTAGCGGGGGGGGTGAGCAGTTCTTC. The chain combines TRBV7-3 with TRBJ2-1, with TRBD2 matching over 14 bases. This CDR3 is built from 14 residues. V was pared by 5 bases and J by 9 bases, with 3 bases of the junction left unmatched. Looked up from germline, CDR1 is SGHTA and CDR2 is FQGTGA.

As to this clonotype: A far larger clone lies a single base away; this is likely a read error. This chain links TRBV2 with TRBJ2-1, with D perhaps matching TRBD1 or TRBD2 (5 bases each). CDR3 length: 13 residues. Germline assignment: CDR1 SNHLY and CDR2 FYNNEI. Trimming left V 4 bases short and J 10 bases short, with 14 bases between. The CDR3 sequence is CASSVQEDLEQFF. The CDR3 DNA follows: TGTGCCAGCAGTGTACAGGAGGATCTGGAGCAGTTCTTC.

This clonotype was counted at least ten times. The CDR3 loop reads CASSIRASTEAFF. Written as DNA, the CDR3 is TGCGCCAGCAGCATCAGGGCGTCCACTGAAGCTTTCTTT. V is TRBV5-1 and J is TRBJ1-1; a possible D gene is TRBD1 (5 bases). CDR3 length equals 13 residues. The germline V gene has CDR1 SGHRS and CDR2 YFSETQ. V lost 4 bases to trimming and J lost 4 bases, with 11 bases between them.

This clonotype was observed at least ten times. The V and J genes are TRBV20-1 and TRBJ2-1, with 9 bases aligning to TRBD2. The CDR3 is made up of 15 amino acids. Per the germline V gene, CDR1 is DFQATT and CDR2 is SNEGSKA (reference sequence). Trimming at V came to 1 base and at J to 5 bases, leaving 6 bases not matched to a gene. DNA for the CDR3: TGCAGTGCTAGAGGGATAGCGGGAGACCACAATGAGCAGTTCTTC. This sequence encodes CSARGIAGDHNEQFF.

The gene calls are TRBV6-2 or TRBV6-3 and TRBJ2-7; 7 positions agree with TRBD1. The CDR3 extends over 13 amino acids. The V gene's germline CDR1 is MNHEY and CDR2 SVGEGT. Trimming removed 7 bases from V and 5 bases from J; junction bases left unmatched: 8. CDR3 coding DNA: TGTGCCAGCACCGAGGGGGCGGAGAACGAGCAGTACTTC. It translates to CASTEGAENEQYF.

At least ten counts were recorded for this clonotype. The gene calls are TRBV6-2 or TRBV6-3 and TRBJ2-3; the D gene is possibly TRBD2 (6 bases). The V end was cut by 10 bases, the J end by 6 bases, with 20 bases between. This CDR3 is 14 amino acids long. Germline V CDR1 and CDR2: MNHEY, SVGEGT. Here the CDR3 reads CATAERTTKDTQYF. The CDR3, as DNA: TGTGCCACCGCGGAGCGGACTACCAAGGATACGCAGTATTTT.

At least ten counts were recorded for this clonotype. V usage is TRBV20-1 and J usage is TRBJ1-2; 10 bases line up with TRBD1. The junction had 11 bases not matched to a gene; V was cut back by 1 base and J by 6 bases. CDR1 and CDR2 (germline): DFQATT, SNEGSKA (reference sequence). The CDR3 runs 16 residues. The DNA of the CDR3 is TGCAGTGCTAGAGGGGGACAGGGGCCATCAAACCATGGCTACACCTTC. Translating it yields CSARGGQGPSNHGYTF.

The sample holds many counts of this clonotype. The chain combines TRBV28 with TRBJ2-5, with 11 nucleotides matching TRBD1. The CDR3 consists of 15 residues. CDR1 and CDR2 (germline): MDHEN, SYDVKM. After removal of 6 bases from V and 5 bases from J, the junction contained 8 bases not matched to a gene. The DNA for the CDR3 is TGTGCCAGCAGCCCGGGACAGGGGGGACGGGAGACCCAGTACTTC. Protein product: CASSPGQGGRETQYF.

This clonotype showed up many times. The rearrangement uses TRBV7-2 and TRBJ2-3; D is unresolved. Trimming took off 7 bases at V and 5 bases at J, with 10 bases between the two ends. The V gene's germline CDR1 is SGHTA and CDR2 FQGNSA. The CDR3 runs to 12 residues. In DNA form, the CDR3 reads TGTGCCAGCACCCCAACAATAGATACGCAGTATTTT. This encodes CASTPTIDTQYF.

A few counts support this clonotype. This sequence joins TRBV28 and TRBJ1-1, with a tentative D call TRBD1 (6 bases). The germline gives CDR1 MDHEN, CDR2 SYDVKM. Trimming took 6 bases from V and 2 from J, leaving 19 bases between them. The CDR3 totals 16 residues. Here the CDR3 DNA reads TGTGCCAGCAGAAAGGGTGGGGGGGGGGCAAACACTGAAGCTTTCTTT. This gives the protein CASRKGGGGANTEAFF.

This clonotype has ten or more counts. The chain has TRBV27 and TRBJ2-7; a weak D match, TRBD1 (6 bases). In germline, CDR1 is MNHEY, CDR2 SMNVEV (reference sequence). The CDR3 has 14 residues. Deletions cut 2 bases from V and 5 bases from J, with 13 bases between. The CDR3 protein is CASSLATGPHEQYF. The CDR3 DNA reads as TGTGCCAGCAGTTTAGCGACAGGACCCCACGAGCAGTACTTC.

Of note for this clonotype: A read error is possible here, since a much larger clone lies one base away. The gene calls are TRBV14 and TRBJ2-5, with 11 positions matching TRBD1. V gave up 0 bases and J gave up 4 bases; unmatched junction bases: 10. The CDR3 extends over 18 amino acids. The germline V gene encodes CDR1 SGHDN and CDR2 FVKESK. The chain's CDR3 is CASSQDGQGASTRETQYF. CDR3 nucleotides: TGTGCCAGCAGCCAAGATGGACAGGGGGCGTCAACGAGAGAGACCCAGTACTTC.

This clonotype was found many times. This sequence joins TRBV7-8 and TRBJ2-3, with 7 positions matching TRBD2. The CDR3 spans 16 residues. V trimming: 4 bases; J trimming: 2 bases; junction bases outside the gene matches: 9. Germline V lookup: CDR1 SGHVS, CDR2 FQNEAQ. CDR3 protein: CASSSEEAGITDTQYF. DNA for the CDR3: TGTGCCAGCAGCTCCGAAGAAGCGGGAATCACAGATACGCAGTATTTT.

This chain connects TRBV7-2 to TRBJ2-3; a possible D gene is TRBD1 (6 bases). The CDR3 consists of 16 residues. Trimming pared 6 bases from V and 4 bases from J, leaving 20 bases between. Looked up from germline, CDR1 is SGHTA and CDR2 is FQGNSA. For the CDR3, the DNA is TGTGCCAGCAGAAGAGGGACAATAGGGGATGCAGATACGCAGTATTTT. Protein: CASRRGTIGDADTQYF.

This clonotype was picked up many times. This chain uses TRBV7-2 with TRBJ2-3, with D hard to call. V gave up 5 bases and J gave up 5 bases, with 8 bases separating them. CDR3 length equals 12 residues. From germline, CDR1 is SGHTA and CDR2 FQGNSA. The chain's CDR3 is CASSHDLDTQYF. As DNA, the CDR3 is TGTGCCAGCAGCCACGATTTAGATACGCAGTATTTT.

Remarks on this clonotype: A far larger clone is a single base away, which makes a read error likely. CDR3 bases: TGTGCCAGCAGCTCCGTGAGGGAGGTCTACGAGCAGTACTTC. Translating it yields CASSSVREVYEQYF. The chain recombines TRBV6-1 with TRBJ2-7; maybe TRBD2 (6 bases). Germline V gene sequence: CDR1 MNHNS, CDR2 SASEGT. Trimming removed 6 bases from V and 3 bases from J, with 15 bases in between. This CDR3 is 14 amino acids long.

This clonotype was detected ten times or more. J is TRBJ2-7 and V is TRBV28; no clear D gene. Deletions cut 2 bases from V and 12 bases from J, with 8 bases between. This CDR3 is built from 10 residues. Germline CDR1 reads MDHEN; CDR2 reads SYDVKM. The CDR3 bases are TGTGCCAGCAGTTTAGTGGGGATGTACTTC. This translates into CASSLVGMYF.

This clonotype has ten or more counts. The chain employs TRBV5-6 and TRBJ1-4; a possible D gene is TRBD1 (6 bases). Per the germline V gene, CDR1 is SGHDT and CDR2 is YYEEEE. Trimming stripped 0 bases from V and 7 bases from J, with 13 bases between. This CDR3 has 15 residues. CDR3 in amino acids: CASSLVGARGEKLFF. CDR3 nucleotide sequence: TGTGCCAGCAGCTTGGTGGGGGCGCGGGGTGAAAAACTGTTTTTT. The full variable domain, completed using reference TRBV5-6 and TRBJ1-4, is DAGVTQSPTHLIKTRGQQVTLRCSPKSGHDTVSWYQQALGQGPQFIFQYYEEEERQRGNFPDRFSGHQFPNYSSELNVNALLLGDSALYLCASSLVGARGEKLFFGSGTQLSVL.

In this sample, this clonotype turned up a few times. J is TRBJ2-5 and V is TRBV18; possible D gene TRBD2, 6 bases. The CDR3 runs to 13 residues. The germline CDR1 and CDR2 sequences are KGHSH and LQKENI. V was clipped by 6 bases and J by 4 bases, with 12 bases between them. CDR3 residues: CASSRTEGETQYF. The CDR3, as DNA: TGTGCCAGCTCGCGGACGGAGGGAGAGACCCAGTACTTC.

This chain links TRBV20-1 with TRBJ2-3, with unresolved D. Germline values: CDR1 DFQATT, CDR2 SNEGSKA (reference sequence). The CDR3 runs to 17 residues. Trimming cost V 3 bases and J 2 bases, with 21 bases left between them. DNA of the CDR3: TGCAGTGCTAGGCCTGTGGGTCCCTACCCCCCCACAGATACGCAGTATTTT. Translating gives CSARPVGPYPPTDTQYF.

This clonotype has ten or more counts. The V call is TRBV5-8, the J call TRBJ2-1, with 9 bases lining up with TRBD1. The V gene's germline CDR1 is SGHTS and CDR2 YDEGEE. The ends lost 4 bases at V and 5 bases at J; junction bases unmatched: 7. CDR3 length: 15 residues. Here the CDR3 DNA reads TGTGCCAGCAGCCCGGACAGGGGCCGCCACAATGAGCAGTTCTTC. This gives the protein CASSPDRGRHNEQFF.

Comment on this clonotype: A much more abundant neighbour one base away suggests this may be a read error. V is TRBV6-1 and J is TRBJ2-7; D gene unclear. Per germline, CDR1 MNHNS and CDR2 SASEGT. V was trimmed by 3 bases and J by 2 bases, leaving 14 bases between them. The CDR3 covers 15 residues. Written as DNA, the CDR3 is TGTGCCAGCAGTGAGTCGTCGTCGTACACCTACGAGCAGTACTTC. Translation gives CASSESSSYTYEQYF.

This clonotype has ten or more counts. The chain couples TRBV2 to TRBJ2-6; perhaps D is TRBD1 or TRBD2 (5 bases each). V lost 4 bases and J lost 1, with 11 bases in between. Germline V gene lookup returns CDR1 SNHLY and CDR2 FYNNEI. CDR3 size: 16 residues. This CDR3 is CASSVGRESGANVLTF. DNA for the CDR3: TGTGCCAGCAGTGTTGGCAGGGAGTCTGGGGCCAACGTCCTGACTTTC.

The chain has TRBV29-1 and TRBJ2-2, with 7 bases matching TRBD1. Trimming cost V 6 bases and J 3 bases; bases outside gene matches: 13. The CDR3 totals 16 residues. Germline CDR1 reads SQVTM; CDR2 reads ANQGSEA. The DNA of the CDR3 is TGCAGCGTATCACCCACCGGGACAGTGGACACCGGGGAGCTGTTTTTT. Translation gives CSVSPTGTVDTGELFF.

Ten or more counts support this clonotype. The V and J genes are TRBV3-1 and TRBJ1-5; 11 nucleotides agree with TRBD1. Germline values: CDR1 LGHDT, CDR2 YNNKEL (reference sequence). V lost 4 bases and J lost 1; bases outside the gene matches: 3. This CDR3 is built from 16 residues. The CDR3 here is CASSPGTGGSNQPQHF. The CDR3, as DNA: TGTGCCAGCAGCCCGGGGACAGGGGGAAGCAATCAGCCCCAGCATTTT. Full variable domain (missing parts from reference TRBV3-1 and TRBJ1-5): DTAVSQTPKYLVTQMGNDKSIKCEQNLGHDTMYWYKQDSKKFLKIMFSYNNKELIINETVPNRFSPKSPDKAHLNLHINSLELGDSAVYFCASSPGTGGSNQPQHFGDGTRLSIL.

The sample holds many counts of this clonotype. A much larger clone differs by one base, so this may be a read error. The genes are TRBV7-8 and TRBJ2-5, with D perhaps being TRBD1 or TRBD2 (5 bases each). Germline CDR1 reads SGHVS; CDR2 reads FQNEAQ. The CDR3 sequence is 14 residues long. The CDR3 loop reads CASSIAGAGETQYF. Written as DNA, the CDR3 is TGTGCCAGCAGCATAGCCGGGGCGGGAGAGACCCAGTACTTC.

There are many counts of this clonotype. The chain has TRBV20-1 and TRBJ2-1; D remains unclear. Trimming pared 0 bases from V and 0 bases from J, leaving 9 bases between. Germline assignment: CDR1 DFQATT and CDR2 SNEGSKA (reference sequence). The CDR3 is made up of 15 amino acids. The CDR3 region has the DNA TGCAGTGCTAGAGATCAAGCCTACTCCTACAATGAGCAGTTCTTC. It codes for CSARDQAYSYNEQFF.

This clonotype was detected many times. The chain employs TRBV2 and TRBJ1-5; no reliable D call. CDR3 length: 13 amino acids. The germline V gene encodes CDR1 SNHLY and CDR2 FYNNEI. V lost 6 bases and J lost 0, with 6 bases in between. CDR3 amino acids: CASSGDSNQPQHF. The CDR3 nucleotides read TGTGCCAGCAGCGGGGATAGCAATCAGCCCCAGCATTTT.

This clonotype was counted many times. The chain has TRBV2 and TRBJ2-1; the D is unclear. Trimming took off 3 bases at V and 0 bases at J, with 9 bases between the two ends. The CDR3 is made up of 15 amino acids. Germline-derived CDR1 and CDR2 are SNHLY and FYNNEI. The CDR3 coding sequence is TGTGCCAGCAGTGAGATGTCGAGCTCCTACAATGAGCAGTTCTTC. It encodes CASSEMSSSYNEQFF.

There are many counts of this clonotype. The chain combines TRBV7-2 with TRBJ2-7; D call uncertain. Germline CDR1 SGHTA, CDR2 FQGNSA. Trimming took 3 bases from V and 4 from J, leaving 10 bases between them. This CDR3 is built from 13 residues. CDR3 coding DNA: TGTGCCAGCAGCTTCGACTGGAAATACGAGCAGTACTTC. Protein product: CASSFDWKYEQYF. The full variable domain, with the rest looked up from reference TRBV7-2 and TRBJ2-7, is GAGVSQSPSNKVTEKGKDVELRCDPISGHTALYWYRQSLGQGLEFLIYFQGNSAPDKSGLPSDRFSAERTGGSVSTLTIQRTQQEDSAVYLCASSFDWKYEQYFGPGTRLTVT.

As to this clonotype: With a much larger clone just one base away, this may be a read error. The chain links TRBV10-3 to TRBJ1-3; 7 nucleotides align to TRBD1. With V trimmed by 5 bases and J by 3 bases, 13 bases remained unmatched. The CDR3 spans 17 residues. Germline loops: CDR1 ENHRY, CDR2 SYGVKD. CDR3: CAISYQAGGSNGNTIYF. Here the CDR3 DNA reads TGTGCCATCAGTTACCAGGCAGGGGGTTCAAATGGAAACACCATATATTTT.